The 6 T cell receptor beta chains below all came from one sample that was sequenced in a study of blood T cell repertoires in COVID-19 (dated by TCRdb to about 2020). The library was built by means of the immunoSEQ multiplex PCR assay. In its TCRdb copy, this immuneACCESS table keeps in-frame sequences only and misses some clones. Where compared with another copy, unresolved V genes explain less than half of these, and the others have no known cause. The sample table records 300,000 or so clones; roughly nine tenths of these occur just once. Around 2.2% of the sample goes to the ten largest clones. The sequencing input was peripheral blood. The receptors stem from a woman younger than 45 with COVID-19, enrolled during active disease.

V gene TRBV19 combines with J gene TRBJ1-2, with TRBD1 as a possible D gene (5 bases). Trimming pared 6 bases from V and 5 bases from J, leaving 13 bases between. This CDR3 comprises 13 residues. The germline V gene has CDR1 LNHDA and CDR2 SQIVND (reference sequence). CDR3 in amino acids: CASRTALGYGYTF. The CDR3 DNA follows: TGTGCCAGTAGGACAGCATTAGGGTATGGCTACACCTTC.

This clone was detected only once. This chain connects TRBV6-2 or TRBV6-3 to TRBJ1-2, with a tentative D call TRBD1 (6 bases). This CDR3 comprises 13 residues. Looked up from germline, CDR1 is MNHEY and CDR2 is SVGEGT. V was clipped by 4 bases and J by 4 bases, with 10 bases between them. The CDR3 reads CASSSGRGYGYTF. CDR3 nucleotide sequence: TGTGCCAGCAGTTCCGGCAGGGGCTATGGCTACACCTTC.

V gene TRBV12-3 or TRBV12-4 combines with J gene TRBJ1-1; 7 bases are a match to TRBD1. The CDR3 runs 13 residues. Trimming cost V 6 bases and J 5 bases; bases outside gene matches: 6. The CDR3 sequence is CASSSTGVTEAFF. For the CDR3, the DNA is TGTGCCAGCAGCAGTACAGGGGTTACTGAAGCTTTCTTT.

The DNA of the CDR3 is TGTGCCAGCAGTTCCCACCGGGACAGGGGGAGCTCCTATAATTCACCCCTCCACTTT. Protein: CASSSHRDRGSSYNSPLHF. The genes are TRBV27 and TRBJ1-6, with 11 positions matching TRBD1. From germline, CDR1 is MNHEY and CDR2 SMNVEV (reference sequence). V shed 4 bases and J 0 bases; nucleotides not matched to a gene: 8. This CDR3 region has 19 residues.

V is TRBV9 and J is TRBJ1-1; D possibly corresponds to TRBD1 (6 bases). CDR3 length: 14 amino acids. V dropped 2 bases and J dropped 4 bases, with 12 bases sitting between them. The germline CDR1 and CDR2 sequences are SGDLS and YYNGEE. The CDR3 region has the DNA TGTGCCAGCAGCGTCGACAGGACGGGCACTGAAGCTTTCTTT. Amino acid sequence: CASSVDRTGTEAFF.

This chain uses TRBV20-1 with TRBJ1-1, with 12 bases lining up with TRBD1. Germline loops: CDR1 DFQATT, CDR2 SNEGSKA (reference sequence). After removal of 3 bases from V and 6 bases from J, the junction contained 14 bases not matched to a gene. This CDR3 spans 17 amino acids. Written as DNA, the CDR3 is TGCAGTGCTAGTGGGTATGAACCGGGACAGGGGGCCTCTGAAGCTTTCTTT. It is translated as CSASGYEPGQGASEAFF.